This TCR beta chain was identified in a study of T-cell reconstitution after alpha-beta-depleted transplantation in children. Whole-study findings and limits: As was reported, about two months after transplant, alpha-beta T cells came from several hundred expanded graft clones. Surviving recipient T cells and thymic progenitors produced the high day-60 TCRbeta diversity seen in some patients. One year after transplant, T-cell counts and diversity came mostly from newly produced T cells.

Concerning this clonotype: Its antigen remains unidentified.

This CDR3 is 12 amino acids long. From germline, CDR1 is SGHRS and CDR2 YFSETQ. V was trimmed by 5 bases and J by 10 bases, leaving 13 bases between them. It was with unique molecular identifiers that the TCRbeta library was prepared. One entry per CDR3 protein, called by TCRdb with MiXCR from the PCR reads. The sample contains fewer than 700,000 distinct CDR3 sequences, 10% to 15% of which appear only once. The V and J genes are TRBV5-1 and TRBJ2-1; D is unclear. The material was PBMCs, mostly from graft donor cells, obtained 360 days after TCRalphabeta/CD19-depleted stem cell transplant. The sequence was obtained from a male patient between 10 and 17 years old who had a stem cell transplant for acute myeloid leukemia, so the T cells may come from the graft donor. CDR3 sequence reads: CASRDALGEQFF. The CDR3 DNA reads as TGCGCCAGCAGGGACGCACTCGGCGAGCAGTTCTTC. The whole variable domain, filled in from reference TRBV5-1 and TRBJ2-1, reads KAGVTQTPRYLIKTRGQQVTLSCSPISGHRSVSWYQQTPGQGLQFLFEYFSETQRNKGNFPGRFSGRQFSNSRSEMNVSTLELGDSALYLCASRDALGEQFFGPGTRLTVL.